The clone carrying this T cell receptor beta chain was counted only a few times. The donors were all healthy and Caucasian. This sample stems from a study of identical twins. V lost 1 base and J lost 8; bases outside the gene matches: 8. This CDR3 is 15 amino acids long. CDR1 and CDR2 (germline): MGHRA, YSYEKL. TCRdb independently ran MiXCR on the 5' RACE reads; one entry per CDR3 protein. Of around 490,000 distinct CDR3 sequences detected, 20% to 25% appear once; the ten largest clones hold about 0.48%. Separately, the same data were catalogued under a study of yellow fever vaccine responses in identical twins.

Sequenced input: CD4+ T cells sorted from blood. The chain combines TRBV4-1 with TRBJ2-1, with TRBD1 matching 7 bases. The receptor was derived from a woman in her late teens or twenties in good health. The CDR3 DNA follows: TGCGCCAGCAGCCAAGTCGGGACAGTTTTCGATGAGCAGTTCTTC. It codes for CASSQVGTVFDEQFF.